The 13 T cell receptor beta chains below come from one sample, sequenced in a study of blood T cell repertoires in COVID-19. Measured with immunoSEQ multiplex PCR; TCRdb has only the in-frame clones, and not every one. The sample carries some 40,000 clones, 70% to 85% recorded once. Sequencing was performed on peripheral blood. The source of these receptors is a woman older than 75 with acute or convalescent COVID-19.

The rearrangement joins TRBV29-1 to TRBJ2-7; D possibly corresponds to TRBD1 (6 bases). From germline, CDR1 is SQVTM and CDR2 ANQGSEA. This CDR3 region has 15 residues. V shed 5 bases and J shed 2 bases, with 19 bases lying between them. The CDR3 DNA follows: TGCAGCGTTTTGGGACACAAGGGATCCGCCTACGAGCAGTACTTC. Its protein product is CSVLGHKGSAYEQYF.

The J gene is TRBJ2-1, the V gene TRBV7-2, with TRBD2 identical over 14 bases. V shed 2 bases and J 7 bases; nucleotides not matched to a gene: 1. Germline V gene sequence: CDR1 SGHTA, CDR2 FQGNSA. This CDR3 region has 15 residues. DNA of the CDR3: TGTGCCAGCAGCTTAAGACTAGCGGGAGGGAATGAGCAGTTCTTC. It encodes CASSLRLAGGNEQFF.

The genes are TRBV6-4 and TRBJ2-3, with 8 bases matching TRBD1. The CDR3 contains 15 residues. After removal of 5 bases from V and 3 bases from J, the junction contained 7 bases not matched to a gene. The germline gives CDR1 MRHNA, CDR2 SNTAGT. This chain's CDR3 is CASSTTGAGTDTQYF. The CDR3 DNA reads TGTGCCAGCAGTACGACAGGGGCCGGAACAGATACGCAGTATTTT.

This chain uses TRBV7-7 with TRBJ2-3; D ambiguous. Germline-derived CDR1 and CDR2 are SSHAT and FNYEAQ (reference sequence). Trimming removed 5 bases from V and 4 bases from J, with 10 bases in between. This CDR3 contains 13 residues. CDR3 bases: TGTGCCAGCAGCAGCGTTAGAGCAGATACGCAGTATTTT. Amino acids: CASSSVRADTQYF.

The chain carries TRBV6-1 and TRBJ1-1; D may be TRBD1 (6 bases). Germline CDR1 MNHNS, CDR2 SASEGT. The CDR3 covers 14 residues. Trimming took 1 base from V and 2 from J, leaving 8 bases between them. The CDR3 bases are TGTGCCAGCAGTGAAGTGGACAGAAACACTGAAGCTTTCTTT. Translation: CASSEVDRNTEAFF.

This clone was seen more than once but under ten times. The chain has TRBV18 and TRBJ1-1; D call uncertain. Germline V gene sequence: CDR1 KGHSH, CDR2 LQKENI. Trimming took 3 bases from V and 3 from J, leaving 8 bases between them. The CDR3 has 13 amino acids. The CDR3 nucleotides are TGTGCCAGCTCACCCCTACAGTACACTGAAGCTTTCTTT. Translation gives CASSPLQYTEAFF.

The J gene is TRBJ2-5, the V gene TRBV5-4; 10 bases match TRBD1. The V and J ends lost 4 bases and 4 bases, in that order; junction bases with no gene match: 7. Looked up from germline, CDR1 is SGHNT and CDR2 is YYREEE (reference sequence). CDR3 length: 15 amino acids. The CDR3 DNA is TGTGCCAGCAGCCCATCGACAGGGGGCGGAGAGACCCAGTACTTC. It yields the protein CASSPSTGGGETQYF. Supplemented by reference TRBV5-4 and TRBJ2-5, the full variable domain reads ETGVTQSPTHLIKTRGQQVTLRCSSQSGHNTVSWYQQALGQGPQFIFQYYREEENGRGNFPPRFSGLQFPNYSSELNVNALELDDSALYLCASSPSTGGGETQYFGPGTRLLVL.

The chain has TRBV18 and TRBJ2-7, with D possibly TRBD2 on 5 matching bases. V dropped 3 bases and J dropped 2 bases, with 11 bases sitting between them. The CDR3 runs 14 residues. Germline V gives CDR1 KGHSH, CDR2 LQKENI. The CDR3 sequence is CASSPPGIPYEQYF. The CDR3 nucleotides read TGTGCCAGCTCACCTCCGGGAATCCCCTACGAGCAGTACTTC.

The chain combines TRBV19 with TRBJ2-3; D gene uncertain. Trimming left V 8 bases short and J 6 bases short, with 9 bases between. The CDR3 consists of 11 residues. Per the germline V gene, CDR1 is LNHDA and CDR2 is SQIVND (reference sequence). CDR3 nucleotide sequence: TGTGCCAGTGGCCCGATGGATACGCAGTATTTT. The encoded protein is CASGPMDTQYF.

The genes are TRBV28 and TRBJ2-2; D is possibly TRBD2 (5 bases). Germline loops: CDR1 MDHEN, CDR2 SYDVKM. Between the trimmed V and J ends, which lost 2 bases and 6 bases, there was a span of 25 bases. This CDR3 has 19 residues. The chain's CDR3 is CASSLQPLLRGRRSGELFF. CDR3 bases: TGTGCCAGCAGTTTACAGCCCCTCCTCCGAGGGAGACGATCCGGGGAGCTGTTTTTT. Complete variable domain (other parts from reference TRBV28 and TRBJ2-2): DVKVTQSSRYLVKRTGEKVFLECVQDMDHENMFWYRQDPGLGLRLIYFSYDVKMKEKGDIPEGYSVSREKKERFSLILESASTNQTSMYLCASSLQPLLRGRRSGELFFGEGSRLTVL.

The V call is TRBV19, the J call TRBJ1-5; 7 bases align to TRBD1. This CDR3 region has 13 residues. Germline trimming cut 4 bases from V and 9 bases from J; bases unmatched to any gene: 6. Germline V gene lookup returns CDR1 LNHDA and CDR2 SQIVND (reference sequence). The CDR3, as DNA: TGTGCCAGTAGTACAACAACAGGGGCGCCCCAGCATTTT. This codes for CASSTTTGAPQHF.

V is TRBV28 and J is TRBJ2-1; D possibly corresponds to TRBD2 (6 bases). This CDR3 has 13 residues. Trimming left V 5 bases short and J 9 bases short, with 14 bases between. The germline gives CDR1 MDHEN, CDR2 SYDVKM. The chain's CDR3 is CASSRAAGSEQFF. DNA of the CDR3: TGTGCCAGCAGTAGGGCGGCGGGAAGTGAGCAGTTCTTC.

This sequence joins TRBV24-1 and TRBJ1-3; maybe TRBD1 (5 bases). Germline-derived CDR1 and CDR2 are KGHDR and SFDVKD. Trimming cost V 7 bases and J 1 base, with 16 bases left between them. The CDR3 loop spans 16 amino acids. Written as DNA, the CDR3 is TGTGCCACCAGGGGGAGGGGACTACGATCTGGAAACACCATATATTTT. Translating it yields CATRGRGLRSGNTIYF.